This is a list of T cell receptor beta chains from one sample in a study of PD-1 blockade in classical Hodgkin lymphoma. Sequenced by immunoSEQ multiplex PCR; TCRdb stores in-frame clones only, minus some. The data contain nearly 25,000 clones, roughly 76% of them singletons. The sequencing here drew on peripheral blood mononuclear cells (PBMCs), taken before the fourth cycle of nivolumab. These receptors were taken from a human donor with classical Hodgkin lymphoma. CDR3s include the opening cysteine and the closing phenylalanine or tryptophan. D genes are given only for firm matches. For some rows the clone size is stated as once, few or many, or as a class when expanded; others skip it.

J gene,V gene,clone size,D gene,CDR3 DNA,CDR3 protein
TRBJ2-3,TRBV2,.,.,TGTGCCAGCAGTGACCAGGGCGGCACAGATACGCAGTATTTT,CASSDQGGTDTQYF
TRBJ1-2,TRBV11-3,.,.,TGTGCCAGCAGCTTAGCGCCCCAAACTAACTATGGCTACACCTTC,CASSLAPQTNYGYTF
TRBJ2-3,TRBV7-9,.,TRBD2,TGTGCCAGCAGGTCATTGGGGGGGGGCACAGATACGCAGTATTTT,CASRSLGGGTDTQYF
TRBJ2-3,TRBV13,.,TRBD2,TGTGCCAGCAGCCTGCGACTAGCGGGGGGGTCAGATACGCAGTATTTT,CASSLRLAGGSDTQYF
TRBJ1-1,TRBV6-5,.,.,TGTGCCAGCAGTTACTCGGGTACTAACACTGAAGCTTTCTTT,CASSYSGTNTEAFF
TRBJ2-3,TRBV28,.,TRBD2,TGTGCCAGCAACCTAAGCGGGGGGCGAACAGATACGCAGTATTTT,CASNLSGGRTDTQYF
TRBJ1-4,TRBV6-5,.,.,TGTGCCAGCAGGGGGGGGTACGGTGAAAAACTGTTTTTT,CASRGGYGEKLFF
TRBJ2-3,TRBV7-9,.,TRBD1,TGTGCCAGCAGTTTCGGGACAGCAAAGACAGATACGCAGTATTTT,CASSFGTAKTDTQYF
TRBJ1-4,TRBV27,.,.,TGTGCCAGCAGTTTCGGGGGCTTACCTAATGAAAAACTGTTTTTT,CASSFGGLPNEKLFF
TRBJ2-5,TRBV2,.,TRBD2,TGTGCCAGCAGACAACTACTAGCGGCACAAGAGACCCAGTACTTC,CASRQLLAAQETQYF
TRBJ1-1,TRBV19,.,.,TGTGCCACCGCCCGGGGGCCTGGCAGCACTAAAGCTTTCTTT,CATARGPGSTKAFF
TRBJ1-2,TRBV15,.,.,TGTGCCACCAGCAGAGATCCGGGGGTAACTAACTATGGCTACACCTTC,CATSRDPGVTNYGYTF
TRBJ2-5,TRBV28,few,TRBD2,TGTGCCAGCGCCGCCCCGGGGGGCCAAGAGACCCAGTACTTC,CASAAPGGQETQYF
TRBJ1-5,TRBV19,.,.,TGTGCCAGTAGTAGAAGCGAGTCGAATCAGCCCCAGCATTTT,CASSRSESNQPQHF
TRBJ1-1,TRBV11-3,.,.,TGTGCCAGCAGCTTAACCAGTCAATTGAACACTGAAGCTTTCTTT,CASSLTSQLNTEAFF
TRBJ2-2,TRBV6-5,.,.,TGTGCCAGCAGTTATGGCGGTCGTAGGACCGGGGAGCTGTTTTTT,CASSYGGRRTGELFF
TRBJ2-2,TRBV12-5,.,TRBD2,TGTGCTAGTGGCCAGGGACTAGCGGGGGGGCCCGGGGAGCTGTTTTTT,CASGQGLAGGPGELFF
TRBJ1-2,TRBV5-6,medium-sized,.,TGTGCCAGCAGCTTGTTGGGGGGCTACACCTTC,CASSLLGGYTF
TRBJ2-3,TRBV18,.,TRBD2,TGTGCCAGCTCACCGACGCGGACTAGCTCGAGCTCAGATACGCAGTATTTT,CASSPTRTSSSSDTQYF
TRBJ1-2,TRBV6-5,.,.,TGTGCCAGCAGTACCCAGGGTCGGGGTGACTATGGCTACACCTTC,CASSTQGRGDYGYTF
TRBJ1-2,TRBV5-4,few,TRBD1,TGTGCCAGCAGCCAAGACAGGGGGGACTATGGCTACACCTTC,CASSQDRGDYGYTF